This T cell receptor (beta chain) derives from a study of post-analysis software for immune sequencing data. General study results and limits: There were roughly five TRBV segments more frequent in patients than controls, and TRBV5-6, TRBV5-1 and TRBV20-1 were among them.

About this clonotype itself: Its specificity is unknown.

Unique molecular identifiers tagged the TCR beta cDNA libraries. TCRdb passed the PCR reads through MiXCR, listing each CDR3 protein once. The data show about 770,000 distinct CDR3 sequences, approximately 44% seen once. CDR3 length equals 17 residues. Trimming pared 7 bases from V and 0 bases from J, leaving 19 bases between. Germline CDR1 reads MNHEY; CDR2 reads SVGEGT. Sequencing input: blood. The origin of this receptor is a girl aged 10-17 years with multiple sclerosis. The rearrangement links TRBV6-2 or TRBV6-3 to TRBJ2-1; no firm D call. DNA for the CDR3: TGTGCCAGCACCCAAGAGGCCCCTGGCGGCTCCTACAATGAGCAGTTCTTC. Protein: CASTQEAPGGSYNEQFF.